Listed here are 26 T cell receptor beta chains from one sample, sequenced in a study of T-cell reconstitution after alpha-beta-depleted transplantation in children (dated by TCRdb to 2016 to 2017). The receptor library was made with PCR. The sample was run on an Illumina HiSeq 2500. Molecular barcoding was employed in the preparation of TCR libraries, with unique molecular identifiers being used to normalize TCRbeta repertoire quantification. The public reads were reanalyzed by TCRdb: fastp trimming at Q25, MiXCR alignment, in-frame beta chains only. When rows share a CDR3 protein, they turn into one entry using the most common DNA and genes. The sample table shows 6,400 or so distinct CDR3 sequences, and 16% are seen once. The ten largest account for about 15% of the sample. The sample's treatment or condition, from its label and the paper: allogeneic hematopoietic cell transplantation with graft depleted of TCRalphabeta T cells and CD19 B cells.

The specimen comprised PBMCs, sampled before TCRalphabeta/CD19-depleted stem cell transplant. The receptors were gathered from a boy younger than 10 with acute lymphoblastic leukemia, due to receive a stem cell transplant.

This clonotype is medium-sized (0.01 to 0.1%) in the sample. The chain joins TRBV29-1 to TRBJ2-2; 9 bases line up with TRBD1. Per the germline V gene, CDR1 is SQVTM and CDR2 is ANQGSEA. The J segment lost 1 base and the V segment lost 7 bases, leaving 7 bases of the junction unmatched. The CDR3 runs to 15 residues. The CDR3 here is CSARPGQGNTGELFF. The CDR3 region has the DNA TGCAGCGCCCGGCCGGGACAGGGGAACACCGGGGAGCTGTTTTTT.

The chain's CDR3 is CASSLAYNEQFF. As DNA, the CDR3 is TGTGCCAGCAGCTTAGCCTACAATGAGCAGTTCTTC. The chain couples TRBV7-8 to TRBJ2-1, with no clear D. Germline CDR1 is SGHVS and CDR2 is FQNEAQ. V lost 0 bases and J 3 bases, leaving 0 bases between the germline ends. The CDR3 covers 12 residues.

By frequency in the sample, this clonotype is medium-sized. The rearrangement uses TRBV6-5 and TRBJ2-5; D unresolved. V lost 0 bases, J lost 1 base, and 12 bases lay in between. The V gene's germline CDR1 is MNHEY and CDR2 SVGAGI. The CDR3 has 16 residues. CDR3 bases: TGTGCCAGCAGTTACTCAGGAACTCGAAGCCAAGAGACCCAGTACTTC. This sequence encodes CASSYSGTRSQETQYF.

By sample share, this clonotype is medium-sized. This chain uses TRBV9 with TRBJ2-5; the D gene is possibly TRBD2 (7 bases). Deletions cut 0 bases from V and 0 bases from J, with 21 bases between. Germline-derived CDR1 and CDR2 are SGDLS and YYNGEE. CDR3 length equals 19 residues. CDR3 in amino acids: CASSVAGGGQFGDQETQYF. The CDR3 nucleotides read TGTGCCAGCAGCGTAGCTGGGGGGGGCCAATTTGGGGACCAAGAGACCCAGTACTTC.

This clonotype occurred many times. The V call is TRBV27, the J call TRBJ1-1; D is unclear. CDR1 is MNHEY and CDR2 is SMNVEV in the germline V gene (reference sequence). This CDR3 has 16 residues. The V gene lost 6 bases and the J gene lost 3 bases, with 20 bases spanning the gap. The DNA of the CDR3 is TGTGCCAGCAGCCCGGGGAGGACCGAGAGGGACACTGAAGCTTTCTTT. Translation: CASSPGRTERDTEAFF.

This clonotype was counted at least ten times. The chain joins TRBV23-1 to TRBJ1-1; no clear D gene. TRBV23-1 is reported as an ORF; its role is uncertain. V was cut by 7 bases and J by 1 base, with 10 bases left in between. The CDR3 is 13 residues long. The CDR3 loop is CASTNLGNTEAFF. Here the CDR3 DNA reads TGCGCCAGCACGAATCTGGGGAACACTGAAGCTTTCTTT.

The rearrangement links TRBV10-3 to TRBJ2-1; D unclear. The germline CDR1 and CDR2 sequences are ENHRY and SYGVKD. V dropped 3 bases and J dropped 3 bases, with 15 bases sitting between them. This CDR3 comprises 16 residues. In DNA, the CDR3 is TGTGCCATCAGTGATTTGGGTCGACGATTCTACAATGAGCAGTTCTTC. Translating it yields CAISDLGRRFYNEQFF.

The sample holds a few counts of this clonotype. CDR3 DNA: TGCAGTGCTAGAGCCGAGACTAGCAGCCCTCGGGATGAGCAGTTCTTC. Translation gives CSARAETSSPRDEQFF. The chain links TRBV20-1 to TRBJ2-1; 7 nucleotides agree with TRBD2. The ends lost 1 base at V and 8 bases at J; junction bases unmatched: 14. The V gene's germline CDR1 is DFQATT and CDR2 SNEGSKA (reference sequence). This CDR3 has 16 amino acids.

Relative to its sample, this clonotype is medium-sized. In nucleotides, the CDR3 is TGTGCCAGCAGCCCCATCCTACGGTCTCCCTCCACAGATACGCAGTATTTT. Translation gives CASSPILRSPSTDTQYF. The chain joins TRBV4-2 to TRBJ2-3; D is unresolved. Trimming stripped 4 bases from V and 2 bases from J, with 19 bases between. CDR3 length: 17 residues. CDR1 is LGHNA, CDR2 YNFKEQ, per germline.

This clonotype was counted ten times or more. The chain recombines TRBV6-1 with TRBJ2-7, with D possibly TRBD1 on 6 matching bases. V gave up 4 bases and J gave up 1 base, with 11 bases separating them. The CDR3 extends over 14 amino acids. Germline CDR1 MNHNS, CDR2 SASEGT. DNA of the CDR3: TGTGCCAGCAGTGGCAGGGGTAGGTCCTACGAGCAGTACTTC. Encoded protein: CASSGRGRSYEQYF.

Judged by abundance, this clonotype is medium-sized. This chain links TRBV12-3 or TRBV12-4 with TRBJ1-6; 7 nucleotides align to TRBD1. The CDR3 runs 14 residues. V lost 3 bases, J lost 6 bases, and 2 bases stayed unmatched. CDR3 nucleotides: TGTGCCAGCAGTTTGCAGGGGGGTAATTCACCCCTCCACTTT. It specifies CASSLQGGNSPLHF.

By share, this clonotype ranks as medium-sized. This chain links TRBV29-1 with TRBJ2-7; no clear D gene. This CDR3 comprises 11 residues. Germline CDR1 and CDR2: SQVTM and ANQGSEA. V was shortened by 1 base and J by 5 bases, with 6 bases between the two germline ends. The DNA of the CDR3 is TGCAGCGTTGAAGGGGGAAACGAGCAGTACTTC. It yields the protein CSVEGGNEQYF.

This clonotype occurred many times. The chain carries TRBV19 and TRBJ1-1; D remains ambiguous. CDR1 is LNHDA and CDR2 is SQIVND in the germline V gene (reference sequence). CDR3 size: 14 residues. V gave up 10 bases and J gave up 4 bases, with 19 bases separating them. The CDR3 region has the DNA TGTGCCACCCAAAAGTGGGAAGAAAGCACTGAAGCTTTCTTT. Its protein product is CATQKWEESTEAFF.

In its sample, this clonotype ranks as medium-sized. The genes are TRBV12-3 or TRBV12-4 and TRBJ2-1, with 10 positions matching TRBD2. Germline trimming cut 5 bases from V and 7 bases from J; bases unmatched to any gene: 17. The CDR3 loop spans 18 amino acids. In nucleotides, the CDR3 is TGTGCCAGCAGTCCCGTTTGGTCGAGCGGGGGGGCATATAATGAGCAGTTCTTC. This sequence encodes CASSPVWSSGGAYNEQFF.

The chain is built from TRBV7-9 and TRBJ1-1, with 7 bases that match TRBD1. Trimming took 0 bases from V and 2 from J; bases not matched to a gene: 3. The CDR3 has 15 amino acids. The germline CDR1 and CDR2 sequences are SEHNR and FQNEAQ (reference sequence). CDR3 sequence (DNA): TGTGCCAGCAGCTTAGCGAGGGACAGTAACACTGAAGCTTTCTTT. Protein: CASSLARDSNTEAFF.

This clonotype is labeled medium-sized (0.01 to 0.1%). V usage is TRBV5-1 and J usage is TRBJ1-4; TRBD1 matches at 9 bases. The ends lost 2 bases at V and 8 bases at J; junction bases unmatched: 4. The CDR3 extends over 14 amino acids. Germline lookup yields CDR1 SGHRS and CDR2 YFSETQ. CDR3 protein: CASSLQGAQEKLFF. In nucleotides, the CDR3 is TGCGCCAGCAGCTTACAGGGGGCGCAAGAAAAACTGTTTTTT.

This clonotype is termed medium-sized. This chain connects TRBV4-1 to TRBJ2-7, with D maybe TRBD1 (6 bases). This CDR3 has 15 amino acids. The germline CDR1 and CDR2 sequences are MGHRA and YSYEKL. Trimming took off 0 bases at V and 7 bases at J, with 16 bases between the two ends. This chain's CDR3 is CASSQDGQGTREQYF. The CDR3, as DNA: TGCGCCAGCAGCCAAGATGGTCAGGGGACGAGGGAGCAGTACTTC.

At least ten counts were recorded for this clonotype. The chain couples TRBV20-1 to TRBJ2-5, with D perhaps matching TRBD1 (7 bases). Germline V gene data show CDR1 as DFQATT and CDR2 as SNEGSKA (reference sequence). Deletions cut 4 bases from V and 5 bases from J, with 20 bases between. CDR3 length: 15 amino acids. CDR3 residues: CSATPTGTLGETQYF. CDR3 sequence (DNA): TGCAGTGCTACCCCGACAGGGACTCTCGGGGAGACCCAGTACTTC.

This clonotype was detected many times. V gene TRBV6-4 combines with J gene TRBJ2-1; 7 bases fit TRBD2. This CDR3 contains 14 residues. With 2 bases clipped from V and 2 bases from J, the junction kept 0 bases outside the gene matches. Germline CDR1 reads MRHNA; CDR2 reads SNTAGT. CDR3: CASSDGGAYNEQFF. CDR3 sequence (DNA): TGTGCCAGCAGTGACGGGGGGGCCTACAATGAGCAGTTCTTC.

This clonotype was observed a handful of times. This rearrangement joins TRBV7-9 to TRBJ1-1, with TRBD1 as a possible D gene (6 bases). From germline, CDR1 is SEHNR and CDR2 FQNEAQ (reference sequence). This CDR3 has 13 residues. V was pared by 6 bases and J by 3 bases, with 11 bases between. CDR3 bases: TGTGCCAGCAGAACAGGGTTTGACACTGAAGCTTTCTTT. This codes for CASRTGFDTEAFF.

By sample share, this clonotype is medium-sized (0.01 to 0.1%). CDR3 DNA: TGTGCCAGCAGGTTGAACGTCGGGGTTACCTACGAGCAGTACTTC. Translated, it gives CASRLNVGVTYEQYF. The rearrangement joins TRBV12-3 or TRBV12-4 to TRBJ2-7, with a tentative D call TRBD2 (5 bases). The CDR3 length is 15 residues. Trimming left V 6 bases short and J 2 bases short, with 17 bases between.

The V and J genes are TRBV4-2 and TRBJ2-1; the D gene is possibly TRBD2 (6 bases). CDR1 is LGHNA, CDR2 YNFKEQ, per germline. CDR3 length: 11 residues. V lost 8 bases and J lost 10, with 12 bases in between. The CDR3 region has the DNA TGTGCCAGCGGCGACGGAGGGGAGCAGTTCTTC. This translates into CASGDGGEQFF.

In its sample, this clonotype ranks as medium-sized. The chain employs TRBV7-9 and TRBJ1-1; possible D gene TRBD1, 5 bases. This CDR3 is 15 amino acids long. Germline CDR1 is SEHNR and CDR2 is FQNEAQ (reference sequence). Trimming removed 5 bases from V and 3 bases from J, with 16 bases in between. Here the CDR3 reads CASSRGWGADTEAFF. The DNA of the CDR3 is TGTGCCAGCAGCCGAGGGTGGGGCGCGGACACTGAAGCTTTCTTT. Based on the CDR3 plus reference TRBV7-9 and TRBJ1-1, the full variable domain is DTGVSQNPRHKITKRGQNVTFRCDPISEHNRLYWYRQTLGQGPEFLTYFQNEAQLEKSRLLSDRFSAERPKGSFSTLEIQRTEQGDSAMYLCASSRGWGADTEAFFGQGTRLTVV.

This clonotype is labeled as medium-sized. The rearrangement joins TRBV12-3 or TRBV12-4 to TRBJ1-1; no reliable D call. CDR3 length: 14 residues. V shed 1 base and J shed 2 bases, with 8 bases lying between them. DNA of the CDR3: TGTGCCAGCAGTTTAGGGCCAGTCAACACTGAAGCTTTCTTT. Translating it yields CASSLGPVNTEAFF.

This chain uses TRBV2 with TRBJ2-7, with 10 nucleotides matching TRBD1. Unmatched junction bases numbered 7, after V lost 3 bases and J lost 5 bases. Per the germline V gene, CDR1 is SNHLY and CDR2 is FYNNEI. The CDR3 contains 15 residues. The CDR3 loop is CASSDTGTGVNEQYF. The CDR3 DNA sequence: TGTGCCAGCAGTGATACCGGGACAGGGGTGAACGAGCAGTACTTC. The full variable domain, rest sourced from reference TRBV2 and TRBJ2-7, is EPEVTQTPSHQVTQMGQEVILRCVPISNHLYFYWYRQILGQKVEFLVSFYNNEISEKSEIFDDQFSVERPDGSNFTLKIRSTKLEDSAMYFCASSDTGTGVNEQYFGPGTRLTVT.

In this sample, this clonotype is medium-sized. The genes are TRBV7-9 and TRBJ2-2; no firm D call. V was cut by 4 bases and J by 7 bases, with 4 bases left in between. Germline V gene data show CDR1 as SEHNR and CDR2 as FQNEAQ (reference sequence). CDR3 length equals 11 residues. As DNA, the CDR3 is TGTGCCAGCAGCTCGATCGGGGAGCTGTTTTTT. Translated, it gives CASSSIGELFF.